There are many counts of the clone carrying this T cell receptor (beta chain). This specimen comes from a study of CD4 and CD8 cells across lung adenocarcinoma regions. This CDR3 is 15 amino acids long. V was clipped by 8 bases and J by 5 bases; unmatched bases: 10. Germline CDR1 reads WSHSY; CDR2 reads SAAADI. TCRdb recomputed calls from the PCR reads with MiXCR, one row per CDR3 protein. Here the sample spans around 9,800 distinct CDR3 sequences, 40% to 65% being singletons. Samples came from patients with localized non-small cell lung adenocarcinoma. The gene calls are TRBV10-2 and TRBJ2-2; 8 bases fit TRBD2. The sequencing sample was made of CD4+ T cells from the center of a lung tumor. The receptor was derived from a male donor with lung adenocarcinoma. The CD4 and CD8 labels of this study may be unreliable. The CDR3 here is CASSPQVAGTGELFF. CDR3 sequence (DNA): TGCGCCAGCTCCCCACAGGTAGCGGGGACCGGGGAGCTGTTTTTT.